This T cell receptor (beta chain) was identified in a study of blood T cell repertoires in COVID-19 (dated by TCRdb to 2018 to 2020). Turning to the overall study: Samples covering the acute and convalescent phases of COVID-19 were provided by collaborators in the United States, Italy and Spain. The prospective study material was composed of cDNA or gDNA derived from T cells, B-cell-depleted T cells, or PBMCs. Deeply sampled blood TCRbeta repertoires from subjects exposed to, actively infected with, or recovered from COVID-19 were included in the dataset. A freely available public database, intended as a resource for researchers studying the immune response to SARS-CoV-2, is where the repertoires were released. Samples came from the ongoing ImmuneRACE study (first 160 participants) plus 1,254 subjects from 6 global collaborators. Sample metadata almost always included a de-identified subject ID, COVID-19 status, age in years and sex. HLA class I and class II types, where available, came from metadata supplied by the sample provider rather than from assay-based typing. Study-wide findings and limitations: The amount of clinical and demographic metadata varied by source and participant and was provided uncurated.

A remark on this clone: The antigen this receptor binds is unknown. Nothing much larger sits one base from this clone, and base qualities are not available.

TCRbeta CDR3 regions were amplified from genomic DNA using the immunoSEQ Assay, a bias-controlled multiplex PCR. On the study's bioinformatics: Within the assay, amplification of reference gene primers was used to estimate how many nucleated cells each sample contained. Sequence reads were collapsed and filtered to measure the absolute abundance of every unique TCRbeta CDR3 rearrangement. For each sample, productive Simpson clonality was calculated by taking the square root of Simpson's diversity index across productive rearrangements. This is the immuneACCESS table as TCRdb keeps it, with only in-frame sequences that have V and J called. A part of the clones is gone; compared with another copy, unresolved V genes explain less than half, and the rest is unexplained. V, J and clone size are taken as reported in that table, and D and trimming were inferred from the DNA itself. The sample table contains approximately 27,000 clones; only one count was recorded for 94% of them. The ten largest account for about 3.9% of the sample.

CDR1 and CDR2 were assigned from the germline V gene (reference sequence) as MNHEY and SMNVEV. The CDR3, cysteine through phenylalanine, is 14 amino acids long. Of all the DNA, just the CDR3 is kept, 42 bases in frame from base 1. V and J are trimmed by 5 bases and 2 bases, and the gene matches miss 4 bases of the junction. Collaborating institutions collected whole blood in K2EDTA tubes following their own protocols. Collaborator samples were shipped for TCRbeta analysis as frozen whole blood, isolated PBMCs, or DNA extracted from either sample type. Sequenced input: peripheral blood. This chain is built from TRBV27 and TRBJ2-7, with TRBD2 matching 9 junction bases. The origin of this receptor is a human donor with active COVID-19. The donor label of this sample is uncertain. The DNA sequence is given as TGTGCCAGCAGTACCCTAGCGGGAACCTACGAGCAGTACTTC. Its product reads: CASSTLAGTYEQYF.